This T cell receptor beta chain originates from a study of blood T cell repertoires in COVID-19. On the study more broadly: T cells, B-cell-depleted T cells, or PBMCs supplied cDNA or gDNA.

Clones were sequenced by immunoSEQ multiplex PCR, and TCRdb holds only the in-frame ones, with some missing. The sample lists fewer than 600,000 clones; roughly 89% were seen once. Germline V CDR1 and CDR2: SGHKS, YYEKEE (reference sequence). This CDR3 comprises 13 residues. Trimming removed 4 bases from V and 6 bases from J, with 10 bases in between. This clonotype was sampled from a man aged 18 to 29 with COVID-19, enrolled during active disease. The sequencing sample was made of peripheral blood. The rearrangement links TRBV5-5 to TRBJ2-2; D perhaps matches TRBD2 (5 bases). The CDR3 DNA sequence: TGTGCCAGCAGCCTTAGGACTCCCGGGGAGCTGTTTTTT. Translated, it gives CASSLRTPGELFF.